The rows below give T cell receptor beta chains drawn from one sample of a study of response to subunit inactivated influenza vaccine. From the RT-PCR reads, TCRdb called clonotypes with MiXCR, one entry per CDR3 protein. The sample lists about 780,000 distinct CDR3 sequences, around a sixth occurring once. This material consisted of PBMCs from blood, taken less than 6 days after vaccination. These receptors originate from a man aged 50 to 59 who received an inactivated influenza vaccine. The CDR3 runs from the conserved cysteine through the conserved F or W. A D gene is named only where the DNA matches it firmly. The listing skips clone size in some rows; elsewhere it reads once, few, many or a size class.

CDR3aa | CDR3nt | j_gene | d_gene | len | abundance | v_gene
CSAKTGRPTRSYEQYF | TGCAGTGCTAAGACAGGACGCCCCACCAGAAGCTACGAGCAGTACTTC | TRBJ2-7 | . | 16 | few | TRBV20-1
CAIAGTNTGELFF | TGTGCCATAGCGGGGACGAACACCGGGGAGCTGTTTTTT | TRBJ2-2 | TRBD2 | 13 | many | TRBV10-3
CASSQDGPIRPQHF | TGCGCCAGCAGCCAAGATGGGCCAATACGGCCCCAGCATTTT | TRBJ1-5 | . | 14 | few | TRBV4-1
CATVGTANTGELFF | TGTGCCACCGTCGGGACGGCGAACACCGGGGAGCTGTTTTTT | TRBJ2-2 | . | 14 | . | TRBV6-2/TRBV6-3
CASSSSRLRETQYF | TGTGCCAGCAGTTCCTCCAGGTTGCGGGAGACCCAGTACTTC | TRBJ2-5 | . | 14 | . | TRBV12-3/TRBV12-4
CASSQVLGDYNEQFF | TGCGCCAGCAGCCAAGTCCTGGGCGACTACAATGAGCAGTTCTTC | TRBJ2-1 | . | 15 | few | TRBV4-3
CASSLRPGSYQETQYF | TGTGCCAGCAGCTTACGTCCAGGGAGTTACCAAGAGACCCAGTACTTC | TRBJ2-5 | . | 16 | few | TRBV7-2
CASSQGDRRFVYNEQFF | TGTGCCAGCAGCCAGGGGGACCGGCGGTTCGTCTACAATGAGCAGTTCTTC | TRBJ2-1 | . | 17 | . | TRBV3-1
CASSPEWGIAGDAFF | TGTGCCAGCAGTCCGGAGTGGGGCATAGCAGGAGATGCTTTCTTT | TRBJ1-1 | . | 15 | few | TRBV12-3/TRBV12-4
CASSYGSKTGEKLFF | TGTGCCAGCAGTTACGGGTCGAAAACCGGGGAAAAACTGTTTTTT | TRBJ1-4 | . | 15 | . | TRBV6-5
CASSHFGSGGTEAFF | TGTGCCAGCAGCCACTTCGGCTCAGGGGGCACTGAAGCTTTCTTT | TRBJ1-1 | TRBD1 | 15 | . | TRBV3-1
CASSSSGRLYNEQFF | TGTGCCAGCAGTTCTTCCGGGAGACTCTACAATGAGCAGTTCTTC | TRBJ2-1 | . | 15 | . | TRBV28
CASSAGLATSNTGELFF | TGCGCCAGCAGCGCGGGACTAGCTACATCGAACACCGGGGAGCTGTTTTTT | TRBJ2-2 | TRBD2 | 17 | . | TRBV5-1
CASSQDLVTAEQYF | TGCGCCAGCAGCCAAGATCTGGTGACGGCCGAGCAGTACTTC | TRBJ2-7 | . | 14 | . | TRBV4-3
CATSGDRDRNPYEQYF | TGTGCCACCAGCGGAGATAGGGACCGTAACCCTTACGAGCAGTACTTC | TRBJ2-7 | . | 16 | . | TRBV15
CASSSKGGSYEQYF | TGTGCCAGCAGCTCGAAGGGGGGCTCCTACGAGCAGTACTTC | TRBJ2-7 | . | 14 | . | TRBV5-4
CASSPPGLYQPQHF | TGTGCCAGCAGCCCCCCCGGACTTTATCAGCCCCAGCATTTT | TRBJ1-5 | . | 14 | . | TRBV12-3/TRBV12-4
CATSRGELGGQETQYF | TGTGCCACCAGCAGAGGAGAACTAGGCGGTCAAGAGACCCAGTACTTC | TRBJ2-5 | . | 16 | few | TRBV15
CASSYGEETQYF | TGTGCCAGCAGTTACGGGGAAGAGACCCAGTACTTC | TRBJ2-5 | . | 12 | many | TRBV6-5
CSAGQGGNQPQHF | TGCAGTGCTGGACAGGGGGGCAATCAGCCCCAGCATTTT | TRBJ1-5 | TRBD1 | 13 | few | TRBV20-1
CASSQDVAAKGETQYF | TGTGCCAGCAGCCAAGATGTGGCGGCTAAAGGGGAGACCCAGTACTTC | TRBJ2-5 | . | 16 | . | TRBV4-2
CASGRVNTEAFF | TGTGCCTCCGGGCGAGTTAACACTGAAGCTTTCTTT | TRBJ1-1 | . | 12 | few | TRBV30
CASELSGSSYNEQFF | TGTGCCAGCGAGCTCAGCGGAAGCTCCTACAATGAGCAGTTCTTC | TRBJ2-1 | . | 15 | . | TRBV7-9
CASSLAQGTYGYTF | TGTGCCAGCAGCTTAGCACAGGGGACCTATGGCTACACCTTC | TRBJ1-2 | TRBD1 | 14 | . | TRBV7-8
CASSQGPPETQYF | TGTGCCAGCAGCCAGGGGCCCCCGGAGACCCAGTACTTC | TRBJ2-5 | . | 13 | few | TRBV7-2
CASSHPYRDQHTDTQYF | TGTGCCAGCAGCCACCCGTACCGGGACCAACACACAGATACGCAGTATTTT | TRBJ2-3 | . | 17 | . | TRBV4-2
CASRVTGTGISYNEQFF | TGTGCCAGCAGGGTGACCGGGACAGGGATTTCCTACAATGAGCAGTTCTTC | TRBJ2-1 | TRBD1 | 17 | few | TRBV7-9
CASSLGGWGYGYTF | TGTGCCAGCAGTTTGGGGGGTTGGGGCTATGGCTACACCTTC | TRBJ1-2 | . | 14 | few | TRBV12-3/TRBV12-4
CAISEVFNSPLHF | TGTGCCATCAGCGAGGTCTTTAATTCACCCCTCCACTTT | TRBJ1-6 | . | 13 | . | TRBV10-3
CASSLGTSSTDTQYF | TGTGCCAGCAGTCTAGGGACTAGCAGCACAGATACGCAGTATTTT | TRBJ2-3 | TRBD2 | 15 | few | TRBV6-1
CASSWGQGLGYTF | TGCGCCAGCAGCTGGGGACAGGGTCTGGGCTACACCTTC | TRBJ1-2 | TRBD1 | 13 | few | TRBV5-1
CATTPDRVPNEKLFF | TGTGCCACCACTCCTGACAGGGTACCTAATGAAAAACTGTTTTTT | TRBJ1-4 | TRBD1 | 15 | . | TRBV15
CATWGAHTGETQYF | TGTGCCACTTGGGGAGCGCACACAGGAGAGACCCAGTACTTC | TRBJ2-5 | . | 14 | many | TRBV7-2
CASSQDGGVATGELFF | TGTGCCAGCAGCCAAGATGGGGGGGTGGCCACCGGGGAGCTGTTTTTT | TRBJ2-2 | TRBD2 | 16 | . | TRBV4-2
CSASPGPATGNTIYF | TGCAGTGCTAGCCCCGGCCCCGCTACTGGAAACACCATATATTTT | TRBJ1-3 | . | 15 | . | TRBV20-1
CASSLAQGIDSPLHF | TGTGCCAGCAGCTTAGCACAGGGGATCGATTCACCCCTCCACTTT | TRBJ1-6 | TRBD1 | 15 | few | TRBV7-2
CASSLSSAGPETQYF | TGTGCCAGCAGTTTATCTTCTGCAGGGCCAGAGACCCAGTACTTC | TRBJ2-5 | . | 15 | many | TRBV28
CSASPLGGSSPLHF | TGCAGTGCTAGCCCCCTGGGGGGAAGTTCACCCCTCCACTTT | TRBJ1-6 | . | 14 | . | TRBV20-1
CASCPAGANVLTF | TGTGCCAGCTGCCCTGCTGGGGCCAACGTCCTGACTTTC | TRBJ2-6 | . | 13 | few | TRBV28
CSVGSNKDTEAFF | TGCAGCGTCGGGAGCAATAAGGACACTGAAGCTTTCTTT | TRBJ1-1 | . | 13 | many | TRBV29-1
CASSVQTRSGELFF | TGTGCCAGCAGTGTCCAGACCCGGTCCGGGGAGCTGTTTTTT | TRBJ2-2 | . | 14 | . | TRBV2
CAISPLTGTDTQYF | TGTGCCATCAGTCCGCTTACAGGAACAGATACGCAGTATTTT | TRBJ2-3 | . | 14 | few | TRBV10-3
CASSYRQGAGNQPQHF | TGTGCCAGCAGTTACAGACAGGGGGCGGGAAATCAGCCCCAGCATTTT | TRBJ1-5 | TRBD1 | 16 | . | TRBV6-2/TRBV6-3
CASSEYRANQPQHF | TGTGCCAGCAGCGAATACAGGGCGAATCAGCCCCAGCATTTT | TRBJ1-5 | . | 14 | . | TRBV5-6
CASSRLRVSGYTF | TGTGCCAGCAGTCGACTTAGGGTGAGCGGCTACACCTTC | TRBJ1-2 | . | 13 | many | TRBV12-3/TRBV12-4
CASSLMTGGGYNEQFF | TGCGCCAGCAGCTTGATGACGGGAGGCGGATACAATGAGCAGTTCTTC | TRBJ2-1 | TRBD2 | 16 | . | TRBV5-1
CATARQGSNQPQHF | TGTGCCACTGCGAGGCAGGGAAGCAATCAGCCCCAGCATTTT | TRBJ1-5 | . | 14 | few | TRBV12-3/TRBV12-4
CSARDLTGTNEKLFF | TGCAGTGCTAGAGATCTAACAGGGACTAATGAAAAACTGTTTTTT | TRBJ1-4 | . | 15 | few | TRBV20-1
CASSLGWTSDEQFF | TGTGCCAGCAGCTTAGGTTGGACATCGGATGAGCAGTTCTTC | TRBJ2-1 | . | 14 | . | TRBV11-2
CASSWGTSVPNTGELFF | TGTGCCAGCAGCTGGGGGACTAGCGTCCCGAACACCGGGGAGCTGTTTTTT | TRBJ2-2 | TRBD2 | 17 | few | TRBV7-3
CSARDAAYYEQYF | TGCAGTGCTAGAGATGCAGCGTACTACGAGCAGTACTTC | TRBJ2-7 | . | 13 | . | TRBV20-1
CAWRGVAEGYTF | TGTGCCTGGCGAGGAGTGGCAGAGGGCTACACCTTC | TRBJ1-2 | . | 12 | . | TRBV30
CASSPTGTGDPYEQYF | TGTGCCAGCTCACCCACCGGGACAGGGGATCCCTACGAGCAGTACTTC | TRBJ2-7 | TRBD1 | 16 | few | TRBV18
CASRITSGRVGNEQFF | TGTGCCAGCAGAATTACTAGCGGGAGGGTTGGGAATGAGCAGTTCTTC | TRBJ2-1 | TRBD2 | 16 | few | TRBV12-3/TRBV12-4